Detailed here is one TCR beta chain. Its cognate antigen has yet to be identified. The sample holds no much larger clone one base away, and base qualities are not on file. The CDR1 and CDR2 encoded by the germline V gene are SNHLY and FYNNEI. Including the terminal cysteine and phenylalanine, the CDR3 comprises 13 residues. Only the CDR3 region is kept as DNA, spanning 39 bases read in frame from base 1. The germline ends are 15 bases apart after V is trimmed by 10 bases and J by 2 bases. Five infectious villitis placentae, four with confirmed cytomegalovirus and one with Toxoplasma gondii, were included and were not matched to other groups. Mothers with infectious villitis were younger, had smaller fetuses, and delivered preterm or experienced intrauterine demise in two cases. Placentae were collected after delivery and examined grossly and histologically before archival tissue was selected. Five 10-micron scrolls were cut from each FFPE block, and DNA was isolated using the AllPrep DNA/RNA FFPE Tissue kit. NanoDrop was used to check DNA concentration and purity, while a Bioanalyzer was used to assess RNA quality.

The immunoSEQ v4 bias-controlled multiplex PCR assay, performed blinded to group allocation, was used to amplify TCR-beta CDR3 regions from genomic DNA. To estimate nucleated cell and T cell quantities per sample, reference gene primers were included together with the TCR-beta primers. Sequencing of the libraries was performed on an Illumina MiSeq with a 100-cycle paired-end protocol. Concerning the study's data processing: In the immunoSEQ Analyzer software, diversity and richness were calculated, with richness measured by iChao1 and clonality based on Pielou evenness and Shannon diversity on a 0-1 scale where a higher value means less diversity. CDR3 amino acid sequences together with their V/J genes were searched in VDJdb for CMV, EBV and influenza A specificities using confidence 3 and substitution 2. The Morisita-Horn index was used to assess how much TCR-beta amino acid clonotypes overlapped between the villitis of unknown etiology, infectious villitis and control repertoires. TCRdb re-hosts the immuneACCESS table, in-frame sequences only. Its copies lack some clones; in the studies checked, an unresolved V gene accounts for under half of them, and the cause for the rest is not known. V, J and clone size are taken as reported in that table, and D and trimming were inferred from the DNA itself. The sample table shows about 6,300 clones, and 78% are seen once. Over 7.5% of the sample lies in the top ten.

This entry belongs to a study of T cells in placental villitis. For the wider study: To test an allograft-versus-infection hypothesis, the study compared placental TCR-beta repertoires across three groups: villitis of unknown etiology, unaffected controls matched for gestational age, and infectious villitis. General conclusions and limits of the study: CMV-specific clone frequencies were lower in villitis of unknown etiology than in infectious CMV cases (approximately 0.00095 vs 0.0099), and villitis of unknown etiology did not differ from controls on this measure. Because the paraffin blocks included small amounts of decidua, some of the captured T cells, particularly in controls, may have been decidual rather than villous infiltrates. With bulk tissue sequencing, helper, regulatory or cytotoxic T cells could not be distinguished, nor could maternal versus fetal T cells, and gamma-delta receptors were excluded.

This sequence was found in a human patient with infectious villitis; the placental T cells may come from both mother and fetus. The chain is encoded by TRBV2 joined to TRBJ2-7, with the D gene call left open. Sequencing used placental tissue containing maternal and fetal cells. The DNA sequence reads TGTGCCATAAATACCGGGCAGCCCTACGAGCAGTACTTC. Translated, this is CAINTGQPYEQYF.